This is a list of T cell receptor beta chains from one sample in a study of blood T cells in healthy people across ages. From the 5' RACE reads, TCRdb called clonotypes with MiXCR, one entry per CDR3 protein. The table has some 760,000 distinct CDR3 sequences, 20% to 25% seen once. This sample also appeared in a second study, on T cells of mothers and their children.

Sequenced input: blood. These receptors were taken from a boy aged 5-17 years in good health. The CDR3 runs from the conserved cysteine through the conserved F or W. D genes are given only for firm matches. Size tells how often a clone was seen (once, few, many) or the class of an expanded clone, and some rows leave it out.

V	size	D	J	DNA	CDR3
TRBV24-1	-	-	TRBJ1-2	TGTGCCACCAGTGATTTGCGGGGGCATGGCTACACCTTC	CATSDLRGHGYTF
TRBV20-1	-	TRBD1	TRBJ2-1	TGCAGTGCTAGGCATCCAGGGGGCAATGAGCAGTTCTTC	CSARHPGGNEQFF
TRBV6-2/TRBV6-3	few	TRBD1	TRBJ2-7	TGTGCCAGCAACCCTCCCAGTACAGGGGATTTCGAGCAGTACTTC	CASNPPSTGDFEQYF
TRBV6-6	few	-	TRBJ2-5	TGTGCCAGCAGCATCGACCCGCGGGAGACCCAGTACTTC	CASSIDPRETQYF
TRBV7-9	-	-	TRBJ2-1	TGTGCCAGCAGCGTAACAGGGATCAGCTCCTACAATGAGCAGTTCTTC	CASSVTGISSYNEQFF
TRBV6-2/TRBV6-3	few	-	TRBJ2-7	TGTGCCAGCAGTTACTCCAAGGGGGAGCAGTACTTC	CASSYSKGEQYF
TRBV28	few	TRBD2	TRBJ2-1	TGTGCCAGCACTCTCCTCGCGGGAGGCTTCAATGAGCAGTTCTTC	CASTLLAGGFNEQFF
TRBV7-9	few	TRBD1	TRBJ1-1	TGTGCCAGCAGCTCCTCGGTTCAGGGGGGACTCAACACTGAAGCTTTCTTT	CASSSSVQGGLNTEAFF
TRBV2	-	-	TRBJ1-6	TGTGCCAGCAGTGAAAGGTGGCAGGTGGATTCACCCCTCCACTTT	CASSERWQVDSPLHF
TRBV6-1	few	-	TRBJ1-4	TGTGCCAGCAGTGAAGCAAAACTGTTTTTT	CASSEAKLFF
TRBV4-1	few	-	TRBJ2-6	TGCGCCAGCAGCCTAACACCTTACGACTGGGCCAACGTCCTGACTTTC	CASSLTPYDWANVLTF
TRBV11-2	many	-	TRBJ2-7	TGTGCCAGCAGCTTAGGGGCGGGCTCCTACGAGCAGTACTTC	CASSLGAGSYEQYF
TRBV5-1	few	TRBD2	TRBJ2-5	TGCGCCAGCAGCTCTAAACGTAGCGGGGGAAGGGAGACCCAGTACTTC	CASSSKRSGGRETQYF
TRBV4-2	few	-	TRBJ1-3	TGTGCCAGCAGCCAACCTGACAGTAACCCCGGAAACACCATATATTTT	CASSQPDSNPGNTIYF
TRBV9	-	TRBD1	TRBJ2-1	TGTGCCAGCAGCCCCTACAGGGGGGTGGGGGGTGGTGAGCAGTTCTTC	CASSPYRGVGGGEQFF
TRBV4-1	-	-	TRBJ2-5	TGCGCCAGCAGCCAAGTGGCGACTAATCAAGAGACCCAGTACTTC	CASSQVATNQETQYF
TRBV29-1	-	-	TRBJ2-1	TGCAGCACACACTCAGATGCCTACAATGAGCAGTTCTTC	CSTHSDAYNEQFF
TRBV4-3	few	-	TRBJ2-4	TGCGCCAGCAGCCAAGATTTGAGGAACATTCAGTACTTC	CASSQDLRNIQYF
TRBV28	few	-	TRBJ1-1	TGTGCCAGCGTGATGGGGGGCACGAACACTGAAGCTTTCTTT	CASVMGGTNTEAFF
TRBV5-1	few	TRBD1	TRBJ2-5	TGCGCCAGCAGCTCCGGACAGGGGGGAATCCAGTACTTC	CASSSGQGGIQYF
TRBV7-2	few	-	TRBJ2-7	TGTGCCAGCAGCTCAGAGACCTCCTACGAGCAGTACTTC	CASSSETSYEQYF
TRBV7-8	few	-	TRBJ2-7	TGTGCCAGCAGCGCCCGGGACAATACCTACGAGCAGTACTTC	CASSARDNTYEQYF